These T cell receptor beta chains were read from a single sample in a study of blood T cells in healthy people across ages. TCRdb re-called the 5' RACE reads through MiXCR, storing one row per CDR3 protein. The sample records roughly 560,000 distinct CDR3 sequences, 24% being singletons. These same records also appear under a second study, on T cells of mothers and their children.

Sample: blood. The receptors originated from a boy aged 5-17 years in good health. Each CDR3 is given with its conserved first and last residue. The D gene is left open where the match is weak. Expanded clones are given a class, and other clones once, few, many or no size at all.

TRBJ1-2 TRBV7-2 . . TGTGCCAGCAGCTTACGGGGGGATGGCTACACCTTC CASSLRGDGYTF
TRBJ2-1 TRBV27 few TRBD2 TGTGCCAGCAGCCGACTAGCGGGGGGGCTGGGGACTTACAATGAGCAGTTCTTC CASSRLAGGLGTYNEQFF
TRBJ2-3 TRBV11-2 few . TGTGCCAGCAGCTTACACGGAGATACGCAGTATTTT CASSLHGDTQYF
TRBJ2-7 TRBV4-1 few . TGCGCCAGCAGCCAAGACGCCATAGGGAGCTCCTACGAGCAGTACTTC CASSQDAIGSSYEQYF
TRBJ2-7 TRBV14 . . TGTGCCAGCAGCCTCTCGCCAGGGAACGAGCAGTACTTC CASSLSPGNEQYF
TRBJ2-1 TRBV20-1 few TRBD2 TGCAGTGCCGAGACTAGCGGGAGGTCTAACAATGAGCAGTTCTTC CSAETSGRSNNEQFF
TRBJ2-1 TRBV24-1 few TRBD2 TGTGCCACCAGTGATTTAGGCGGGGGGGGACCCTACAATGAGCAGTTCTTC CATSDLGGGGPYNEQFF
TRBJ2-1 TRBV7-9 few . TGTGCCAGCAGCTCTGACGATTCCTACAATGAGCAGTTCTTC CASSSDDSYNEQFF
TRBJ2-1 TRBV20-1 . . TGCAGTGCTAGCGGGGGGCCGGGAAATGAGCAGTTCTTC CSASGGPGNEQFF
TRBJ1-4 TRBV29-1 . . TGCAGCGCCGGGACAACTGATGAAAAACTGTTTTTT CSAGTTDEKLFF
TRBJ2-1 TRBV7-2 . . TGTGCCAGCAACAACAGGGTAAATGAGCAGTTCTTC CASNNRVNEQFF
TRBJ2-7 TRBV7-2 few TRBD1 TGTGCCAGCAGCACGGGACAGGGGGCGGTCTACGAGCAGTACTTC CASSTGQGAVYEQYF
TRBJ2-4 TRBV5-1 . . TGCGCCAGCAGCTTGGCCCGGGGAGGTTACGACATTCAGTACTTC CASSLARGGYDIQYF
TRBJ2-3 TRBV28 . TRBD2 TGTGCCAGCAGTTCAGCGGGAGTCCCGGCCCCATATACGCAGTATTTT CASSSAGVPAPYTQYF
TRBJ2-6 TRBV19 . TRBD1 TGTGCCAGTAGCCGACAGGGGAGTGGTGGGGCCAACGTCCTGACTTTC CASSRQGSGGANVLTF
TRBJ1-4 TRBV29-1 few . TGCAGCGTGCGGGGTGGGGCCGCTAATGAAAAACTGTTTTTT CSVRGGAANEKLFF
TRBJ2-5 TRBV28 . . TGTGCCAGCAGTTTAAATGAGGCCCAGTACTTC CASSLNEAQYF
TRBJ2-1 TRBV5-1 few . TGCGCCAGCAGCCTCTCCGGGATATCCTACAATGAGCAGTTCTTC CASSLSGISYNEQFF
TRBJ1-2 TRBV4-2 few . TGTGCCAGCAGCCAAGATCAGGGCAACTATGGCTACACCTTC CASSQDQGNYGYTF
TRBJ1-4 TRBV20-1 few . TGCAGTGCCCACACCCGGGGGCCCGGAGAAAAACTGTTTTTT CSAHTRGPGEKLFF
TRBJ2-7 TRBV4-3 . . TGCGCCAGCAGCCAGGCGGACAAGAACTACGAGCAGTACTTC CASSQADKNYEQYF
TRBJ1-4 TRBV7-9 . . TGTGCCAGCAGCTCGGGAGGGGCGCGGGAAAAACTGTTTTTT CASSSGGAREKLFF
TRBJ2-5 TRBV12-3/TRBV12-4 . . TGTGCCAGCAGTATTACTAGTACTGAAGAGACCCAGTACTTC CASSITSTEETQYF
TRBJ2-7 TRBV11-2 . TRBD1 TGTGCCAGCAGCTCGCTGACAGGGTGGGGTTCCTACGAGCACTACTTC CASSSLTGWGSYEHYF
TRBJ2-1 TRBV4-3 few TRBD2 TGCGCCAGCAGCTTAAGCCATGGGTCCCCCGGGGGGAATGAGCAGTTCTTC CASSLSHGSPGGNEQFF
TRBJ2-7 TRBV4-3 . TRBD2 TGCGCCAGCAGCCAAGATTGGGCTAGCGGAACCTACGAGCAGTACTTC CASSQDWASGTYEQYF
TRBJ2-2 TRBV12-3/TRBV12-4 . . TGTGCCAGCAGGGGGACGACCGGGGAGCTGTTTTTT CASRGTTGELFF
TRBJ1-3 TRBV28 . . TGTGCCAGCACGAACCAAGAAGGGGGACTCTCTGGAAACACCATATATTTT CASTNQEGGLSGNTIYF
TRBJ2-1 TRBV11-2 few . TGTGCCAGCAGCATTAATTTGCGCGGGGAGCAGTTCTTC CASSINLRGEQFF
TRBJ2-7 TRBV4-3 . . TGCGCCAGCAGCCAAGACCCGACAGCCCCCTACGAGCAGTACTTC CASSQDPTAPYEQYF
TRBJ2-5 TRBV29-1 once TRBD1 TGCAGCGTTTGGACAGGGGGCCGGCAGACCCAGTACTTC CSVWTGGRQTQYF
TRBJ2-1 TRBV6-2/TRBV6-3 few . TGTGCCAGCAGTCAAACAGGAATCCTCAACAATGAGCAGTTCTTC CASSQTGILNNEQFF
TRBJ2-1 TRBV5-5 many . TGTGCCAGCAGCTTGGTTAGGAGGACAGTCGATAGCTCCTACAATGAGCAGTTCTTC CASSLVRRTVDSSYNEQFF
TRBJ2-5 TRBV28 . . TGTGCCAGCAGGATGAAAGGACAAGAGACCCAGTACTTC CASRMKGQETQYF
TRBJ2-1 TRBV10-3 . . TGTGCCATCAGTGAGTCGTATCAGGGAACAAGAAATGAGCAGTTCTTC CAISESYQGTRNEQFF
TRBJ2-5 TRBV4-1 . . TGCGCCAGCAGCCTTCCGGGGATCCAAGAGACCCAGTACTTC CASSLPGIQETQYF
TRBJ1-4 TRBV29-1 many TRBD1 TGCAGCGTTGGGAGTTGGACAGGGGGTGAAAAACTGTTTTTT CSVGSWTGGEKLFF
TRBJ2-2 TRBV20-1 few . TGCAGTGCTAGTCATCCAATGAACACCGGGGAGCTGTTTTTT CSASHPMNTGELFF
TRBJ2-4 TRBV12-3/TRBV12-4 . TRBD1 TGTGCCAGCAGCGGGACAGCCCCAAACATTCAGTACTTC CASSGTAPNIQYF
TRBJ1-1 TRBV7-2 . . TGTGCCAGCAGCCCGGGAGGTGCAGGTACCACTGAAGCTTTCTTT CASSPGGAGTTEAFF
TRBJ2-1 TRBV6-2/TRBV6-3 . TRBD1 TGTGCCAGCAGTTACAAACAGGGGGCGTGGGATGAGCAGTTCTTC CASSYKQGAWDEQFF
TRBJ1-1 TRBV6-2/TRBV6-3 . . TGTGCCAGCAGTTATCCGGGATCCTCGAGCACTGAAGCTTTCTTT CASSYPGSSSTEAFF
TRBJ2-7 TRBV4-3 many TRBD2 TGCGCCAGCAGCCCCGCGGGCGGGAGAGGCCTCGAGCAGTACTTC CASSPAGGRGLEQYF
TRBJ2-3 TRBV29-1 few TRBD1 TGCAGCGTCGAGACAGGGGGTACGCAGTATTTT CSVETGGTQYF
TRBJ2-2 TRBV28 . . TGTGCCAGCCATCTGATGGCGCAGGGAAGCACCGGGGAGCTGTTTTTT CASHLMAQGSTGELFF
TRBJ1-1 TRBV6-5 . . TGTGCCAGCAGTTACCGGCAGAGGAGCACTGAAGCTTTCTTT CASSYRQRSTEAFF